This T cell receptor (beta chain) was sequenced for a study of shared clonotypes between healthy human individuals. Points from the study as a whole: The study generally estimated greater richness for naive than memory subsets. Sorted-subset samples were not fully sequenced, rarefaction indicated.

Measured with immunoSEQ multiplex PCR; TCRdb has only the in-frame clones, and not every one. The data hold 2 million to 2.5 million clones, with nearly 97% observed a single time. With 3 bases clipped from V and 1 base from J, the junction kept 2 bases outside the gene matches. The germline gives CDR1 LGHNA, CDR2 YNFKEQ. The CDR3 is made up of 14 amino acids. Turning to this clone: Its cognate antigen is unknown.

Sample: naive CD4+ T cells sorted from blood. Subset denoted: CD45RA+ positively selected. V is TRBV4-2 and J is TRBJ2-5; 7 bases map to TRBD2. The sequence was obtained from a man between 18 and 29 years old in good health. DNA of the CDR3: TGTGCCAGCAGCCATGCGGGGGTCCAAGAGACCCAGTACTTC. It yields the protein CASSHAGVQETQYF.